This is a list of T cell receptor beta chains from one sample in a study of shared T cell receptors in the human thymus. Profiling relied on immunoSEQ multiplex PCR, and the TCRdb table lists in-frame clones only, not all of them. Of more than 550,000 clones detected, over 75% appear once; the ten largest clones hold just under 0.0095%. These data were also filed under a second study, of human thymus T cells.

The sample was thymocytes. These receptors all stem from a boy younger than two with a congenital heart defect. Both conserved end residues are part of each CDR3. Fields, in order: clone size, D gene, J gene, CDR3 length, V gene, CDR3 protein, CDR3 DNA. A D gene is named only where the DNA matches it firmly. Clone sizes are given selectively: once, few, many, or a class where the clone is expanded.

few | TRBD2 | TRBJ2-7 | 17 | TRBV4-2 | CASSAGGLAGARYEQYF | TGTGCCAGCAGCGCTGGGGGACTAGCGGGGGCCAGGTACGAGCAGTACTTC
- | - | TRBJ2-7 | 14 | TRBV30 | CAWSVQATSYEQYF | TGTGCCTGGAGTGTACAGGCGACTTCCTACGAGCAGTACTTC
- | - | TRBJ2-5 | 12 | TRBV4-1 | CASRDKQETQYF | TGCGCCAGCCGGGACAAACAAGAGACCCAGTACTTC
- | TRBD1 | TRBJ1-5 | 15 | TRBV6-6 | CASSQTGSSNQPQHF | TGTGCCAGCAGTCAGACAGGGAGTTCCAATCAGCCCCAGCATTTT
few | - | TRBJ1-5 | 14 | TRBV28 | CASSLRIGGQPQHF | TGTGCCAGCAGTTTGCGGATAGGCGGACAGCCCCAGCATTTT
- | - | TRBJ2-4 | 12 | TRBV28 | CASTSQGNIQYF | TGTGCCAGCACTTCCCAGGGAAACATTCAGTACTTC
- | - | TRBJ1-1 | 18 | TRBV14 | CASSQEQVSIRQNTEAFF | TGTGCCAGCAGCCAAGAACAGGTTTCGATTCGGCAGAACACTGAAGCTTTCTTT
- | TRBD1 | TRBJ1-2 | 16 | TRBV4-3 | CASSHSWTGAIYGYTF | TGCGCCAGCAGCCACTCCTGGACAGGGGCTATCTATGGCTACACCTTC
- | TRBD2 | TRBJ2-7 | 16 | TRBV5-5 | CASSFASGSGRYEQYF | TGTGCCAGCAGCTTCGCCAGTGGTAGCGGGAGATACGAGCAGTACTTC
- | TRBD1 | TRBJ1-4 | 12 | TRBV2 | CASSPGGEKLFF | TGTGCCAGCAGTCCAGGGGGAGAAAAACTGTTTTTT
- | - | TRBJ1-5 | 13 | TRBV6-1 | CASNLGGNQPQHF | TGTGCCAGCAACCTAGGTGGGAATCAGCCCCAGCATTTT
- | TRBD1 | TRBJ1-6 | 17 | TRBV15 | CATSILPGTGLNSPLHF | TGTGCCACCAGCATTCTCCCCGGGACAGGGCTGAATTCACCCCTCCACTTT
- | - | TRBJ1-3 | 16 | TRBV7-9 | CASSLFEKNSGNTIYF | TGTGCCAGCAGCTTGTTTGAGAAGAACTCTGGAAACACCATATATTTT
- | - | TRBJ2-5 | 13 | TRBV28 | CASGSRYQETQYF | TGTGCCAGCGGGTCTAGGTACCAAGAGACCCAGTACTTC
- | TRBD1 | TRBJ1-6 | 16 | TRBV30 | CAWSLGTGTYNSPLHF | TGTGCCTGGAGTCTTGGGACAGGTACTTATAATTCACCCCTCCACTTT
- | - | TRBJ1-2 | 12 | TRBV19 | CASRRGYYGYTF | TGTGCCAGTAGACGGGGTTACTATGGCTACACCTTC
- | - | TRBJ2-3 | 15 | TRBV30 | CAWSVHDLVPDTQYF | TGTGCCTGGAGTGTACATGACCTAGTTCCAGATACGCAGTATTTT
- | TRBD1 | TRBJ1-2 | 14 | TRBV28 | CASSLTQGNYGYTF | TGTGCCAGCAGTTTAACACAGGGGAACTATGGCTACACCTTC
- | TRBD2 | TRBJ2-7 | 19 | TRBV5-1 | CASSLHHSPSGRGAYEQYF | TGCGCCAGCAGCCTCCACCACTCACCTAGCGGGAGAGGGGCCTACGAGCAGTACTTC
few | TRBD1 | TRBJ2-7 | 15 | TRBV7-4 | CASSWGQGASYEQYF | TGTGCCAGCAGCTGGGGACAGGGGGCCTCCTACGAGCAGTACTTC
- | TRBD2 | TRBJ2-7 | 14 | TRBV5-1 | CASRVIAGPYEQYF | TGCGCCAGCAGGGTCATAGCGGGACCGTACGAGCAGTACTTC
- | - | TRBJ2-5 | 15 | TRBV4-3 | CASSLETDRKETQYF | TGCGCCAGCAGCCTCGAGACGGACAGAAAAGAGACCCAGTACTTC
once | - | TRBJ1-4 | 14 | TRBV11-2 | CASSPFRGGEKLFF | TGTGCCAGCAGCCCCTTTAGGGGAGGAGAAAAACTGTTTTTT
- | - | TRBJ2-4 | 14 | TRBV7-2 | CASSPPGDKNIQYF | TGTGCCAGCAGCCCCCCAGGTGACAAAAACATTCAGTACTTC
- | - | TRBJ2-1 | 18 | TRBV9 | CASSVDPRLVLRLNEQFF | TGTGCCAGCAGCGTAGATCCCAGACTAGTTCTAAGGCTCAATGAGCAGTTCTTC
few | TRBD2 | TRBJ2-3 | 19 | TRBV4-3 | CASSQEALAGGPGSDTQYF | TGCGCCAGCAGCCAAGAAGCACTAGCGGGGGGGCCTGGGTCAGATACGCAGTATTTT
- | TRBD1 | TRBJ2-1 | 14 | TRBV5-1 | CASGVDREYNEQFF | TGCGCCAGCGGCGTGGACAGGGAATACAATGAGCAGTTCTTC
- | - | TRBJ1-4 | 15 | TRBV28 | CASSSREYTNEKLFF | TGTGCCAGCAGCTCAAGGGAGTATACTAATGAAAAACTGTTTTTT
- | TRBD1 | TRBJ2-3 | 17 | TRBV27 | CASSSQGRPSSTDTQYF | TGTGCCAGCAGTTCACAGGGGCGCCCTTCTAGCACAGATACGCAGTATTTT
- | TRBD1 | TRBJ2-5 | 14 | TRBV2 | CASLRGTARETQYF | TGTGCCAGCCTTAGGGGGACAGCGAGAGAGACCCAGTACTTC
- | - | TRBJ1-5 | 15 | TRBV7-2 | CASSPPGGNNQPQHF | TGTGCCAGCAGCCCGCCGGGAGGGAACAATCAGCCCCAGCATTTT
- | TRBD2 | TRBJ2-4 | 13 | TRBV2 | CASLSGGENIQYF | TGTGCCTCACTTAGCGGGGGAGAAAACATTCAGTACTTC
- | TRBD2 | TRBJ2-7 | 16 | TRBV19 | CASTNPQPGGSYEQYF | TGTGCCAGTACTAACCCACAACCGGGAGGCTCCTACGAGCAGTACTTC
once | - | TRBJ1-2 | 15 | TRBV4-3 | CASSQDRRQGRGYTF | TGCGCCAGCAGCCAAGATCGGAGGCAGGGGCGCGGCTACACCTTC
- | - | TRBJ1-2 | 15 | TRBV4-3 | CASSQEHLWNYGYTF | TGCGCCAGCAGCCAAGAACACCTTTGGAACTATGGCTACACCTTC
- | - | TRBJ2-1 | 15 | TRBV5-1 | CASSAGIPLNNEQFF | TGCGCCAGCAGCGCCGGGATTCCTTTAAACAATGAGCAGTTCTTC
once | TRBD1 | TRBJ2-2 | 17 | TRBV5-1 | CASTPSLGQANTGELFF | TGCGCCAGCACCCCTAGTCTGGGACAGGCGAACACCGGGGAGCTGTTTTTT
- | - | TRBJ1-4 | 16 | TRBV30 | CSCGSLGVKKSEKLFF | TGTTCCTGCGGAAGTCTGGGAGTAAAAAAGTCAGAAAAACTGTTTTTT
- | - | TRBJ2-2 | 17 | TRBV10-3 | CAISPPGSGAYTGELFF | TGTGCCATCAGTCCCCCTGGGAGCGGAGCTTACACCGGGGAGCTGTTTTTT
- | - | TRBJ2-7 | 13 | TRBV15 | CATSAHRADEQYF | TGTGCCACCAGCGCACACAGGGCGGACGAGCAGTACTTC
- | - | TRBJ2-7 | 13 | TRBV5-6 | CASSLDQESEQYF | TGTGCCAGCAGCTTGGATCAAGAGTCCGAGCAGTACTTC
- | TRBD2 | TRBJ2-5 | 16 | TRBV7-2 | CASSTRLAGGQETQYF | TGTGCCAGCAGCACGCGACTAGCGGGGGGACAAGAGACCCAGTACTTC
- | - | TRBJ1-2 | 14 | TRBV23-1 | CASSQSRANYGYTF | TGCGCCAGCAGTCAATCTCGAGCTAACTATGGCTACACCTTC
few | TRBD1 | TRBJ1-2 | 16 | TRBV6-6 | CASSPPERQGPRGYTF | TGTGCCAGCAGTCCTCCTGAACGACAGGGTCCCAGAGGCTACACCTTC
- | - | TRBJ2-6 | 14 | TRBV2 | CASRVLSGANVLTF | TGTGCCAGCAGGGTACTATCTGGGGCCAACGTCCTGACTTTC
- | TRBD2 | TRBJ2-7 | 13 | TRBV10-1 | CASSGSGTYEQYF | TGCGCCAGCAGCGGTAGCGGGACCTACGAGCAGTACTTC